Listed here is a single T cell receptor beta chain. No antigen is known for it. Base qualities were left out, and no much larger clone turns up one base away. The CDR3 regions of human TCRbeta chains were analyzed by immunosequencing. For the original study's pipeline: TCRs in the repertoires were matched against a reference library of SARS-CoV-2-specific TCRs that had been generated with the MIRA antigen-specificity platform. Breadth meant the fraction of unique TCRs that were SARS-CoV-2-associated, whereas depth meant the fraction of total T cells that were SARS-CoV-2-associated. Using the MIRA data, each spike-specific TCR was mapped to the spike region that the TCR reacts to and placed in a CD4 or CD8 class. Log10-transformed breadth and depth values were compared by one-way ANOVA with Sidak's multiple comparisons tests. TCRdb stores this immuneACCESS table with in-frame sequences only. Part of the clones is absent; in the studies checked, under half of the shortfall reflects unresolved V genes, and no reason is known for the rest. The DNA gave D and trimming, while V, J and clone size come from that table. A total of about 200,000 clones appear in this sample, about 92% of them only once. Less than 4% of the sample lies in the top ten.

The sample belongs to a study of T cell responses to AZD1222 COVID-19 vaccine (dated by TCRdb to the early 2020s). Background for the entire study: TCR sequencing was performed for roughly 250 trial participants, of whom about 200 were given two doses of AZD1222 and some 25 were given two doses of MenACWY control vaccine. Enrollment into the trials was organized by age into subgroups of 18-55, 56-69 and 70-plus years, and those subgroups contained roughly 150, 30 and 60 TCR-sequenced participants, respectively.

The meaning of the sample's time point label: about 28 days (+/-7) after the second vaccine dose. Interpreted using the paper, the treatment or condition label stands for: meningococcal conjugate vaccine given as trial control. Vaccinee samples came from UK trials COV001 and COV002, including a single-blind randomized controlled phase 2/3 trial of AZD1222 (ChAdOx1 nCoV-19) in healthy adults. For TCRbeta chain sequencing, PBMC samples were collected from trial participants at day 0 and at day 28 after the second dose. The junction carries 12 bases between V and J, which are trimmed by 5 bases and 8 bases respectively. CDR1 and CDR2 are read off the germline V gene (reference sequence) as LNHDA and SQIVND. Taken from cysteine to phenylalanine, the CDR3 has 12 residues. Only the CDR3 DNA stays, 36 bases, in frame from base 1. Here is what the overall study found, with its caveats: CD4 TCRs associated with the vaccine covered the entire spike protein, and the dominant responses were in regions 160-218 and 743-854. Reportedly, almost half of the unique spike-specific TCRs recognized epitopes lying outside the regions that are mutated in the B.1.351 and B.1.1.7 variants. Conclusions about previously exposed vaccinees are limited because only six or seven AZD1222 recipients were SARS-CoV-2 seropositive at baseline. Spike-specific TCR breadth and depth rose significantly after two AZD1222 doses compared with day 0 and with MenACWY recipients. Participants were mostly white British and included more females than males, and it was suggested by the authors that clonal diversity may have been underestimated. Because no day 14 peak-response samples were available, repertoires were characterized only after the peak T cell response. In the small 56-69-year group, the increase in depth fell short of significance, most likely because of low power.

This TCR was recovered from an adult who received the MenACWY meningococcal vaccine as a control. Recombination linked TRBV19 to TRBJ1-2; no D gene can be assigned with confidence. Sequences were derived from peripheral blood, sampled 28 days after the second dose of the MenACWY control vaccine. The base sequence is TGTGCCAGTAGTGCATTAAACAGAGGCTACACCTTC. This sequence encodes CASSALNRGYTF. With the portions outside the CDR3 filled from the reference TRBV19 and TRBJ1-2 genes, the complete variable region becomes DGGITQSPKYLFRKEGQNVTLSCEQNLNHDAMYWYRQDPGQGLRLIYYSQIVNDFQKGDIAEGYSVSREKKESFPLTVTSAQKNPTAFYLCASSALNRGYTFGSGTRLTVV.